A selection of T cell receptor beta chains follows, all from one sample in a study of cytotoxic CD8 clonotypes in ibrutinib-treated CLL. Libraries were prepared by immunoSEQ multiplex PCR; TCRdb keeps only in-frame clonotypes and omits some of them. The sample has approximately 15,000 clones; almost 65% are singletons. The input for sequencing was PBMCs, taken before ibrutinib treatment. The receptors stem from a human donor with chronic lymphocytic leukemia. Both conserved end residues are part of each CDR3.

J gene	V gene	CDR3 protein
TRBJ2-5	TRBV5-6	CASSLGVRETQYF
TRBJ1-1	TRBV10-3	CAISEARGRGTEAFF
TRBJ1-2	TRBV20-1	CSASVSGRYTF
TRBJ2-7	TRBV5-1	CASSLDRDYEQYF
TRBJ1-1	TRBV9	CASSVDGGMNTEAFF
TRBJ2-7	TRBV2	CASKPASGLYEQYF
TRBJ2-2	TRBV5-6	CASSLVVGTGYTGELFF
TRBJ1-2	TRBV20-1	CSARPPGGYTF
TRBJ2-2	TRBV29-1	CSVARTGGVTGELFF
TRBJ2-5	TRBV29-1	CSAEWGASETQYF
TRBJ1-2	TRBV4-2	CASSGADYGYTF
TRBJ1-2	TRBV2	CASSGRDTLYGYTF
TRBJ2-1	TRBV29-1	CSVGTGKLYYNEQFF
TRBJ2-7	TRBV10-3	CAISESSTLGEQYF
TRBJ1-3	TRBV9	CASSTIPGQGLSGSGNTIYF
TRBJ2-7	TRBV10-1	CASSGSGGSYEQYF
TRBJ1-1	TRBV19	CASSSQKNTEAFF
TRBJ2-1	TRBV27	CASSLSRGFEQFF
TRBJ2-5	TRBV29-1	CSVDAGGETQYF
TRBJ2-2	TRBV11-2	CASSSAEGFPNTGELFF
TRBJ2-5	TRBV11-2	CASSSRGGGETQYF
TRBJ1-1	TRBV6-4	CASSPGPPPNTEAFF
TRBJ2-2	TRBV5-6	CASSLELAGTTGELFF
TRBJ2-3	TRBV6-6	CASSLGAGGRDTQYF
TRBJ1-3	TRBV11-3	CASSSYGATIYF
TRBJ1-2	TRBV14	CASSQVGGFGYTF
TRBJ2-3	TRBV5-6	CASSPDTGTSTDTQYF
TRBJ1-5	TRBV10-3	CAISESTGHPNQPQHF
TRBJ1-4	TRBV6-1	CASSEGTGGMGEKLFF
TRBJ2-3	TRBV14	CASSQRTGVTDTQYF
TRBJ1-1	TRBV7-9	CASSLVGGPDTEAFF
TRBJ1-2	TRBV2	CASSETINYGYTF
TRBJ2-2	TRBV10-1	CASSGHMNTGELFF
TRBJ2-1	TRBV9	CASSVVLAGVNEQFF
TRBJ2-5	TRBV9	CASSPYRWQETQYF
TRBJ2-5	TRBV11-2	CASSLEVTGGETQYF
TRBJ1-4	TRBV19	CASSSQGVGNEKLFF
TRBJ2-7	TRBV5-1	CASSPAGTGNSYEQYF
TRBJ2-1	TRBV10-1	CASSESRAGGENEQFF
TRBJ2-5	TRBV7-8	CASIPLDSPQGETQYF
TRBJ1-5	TRBV2	CASSAGGGNQPQHF